The clone carrying this T cell receptor (beta chain) was recorded once. What it binds is unknown. This specimen includes other DNA sequences encoding the same CDR3. These data are taken from a study of shared clonotypes between healthy human individuals. Study at large: Donors consisted of two women and a few men between 18 and 49. Notes on the study in general: Among a few donors, about 5% of naive CD4 clonotypes were found in common.

Assay: immunoSEQ multiplex PCR; the TCRdb copy retains only in-frame clones and omits some. The data hold around 690,000 clones, with around 90% observed a single time. Trimming pared 4 bases from V and 2 bases from J, leaving 3 bases between. Germline V gene data show CDR1 as SEHNR and CDR2 as FQNEAQ (reference sequence). The CDR3 runs 11 residues. V usage is TRBV7-9 and J usage is TRBJ2-7, with D unclear. This receptor was taken from a man younger than 35 in good health. Some clones in this sample may be carry-over from other donors' samples. The sample taken for sequencing was memory CD8+ T cells from PBMCs. Stated subset: CD45RO+ cells pooled with CCR7-negative TemRA cells. CDR3 sequence: CASSSPYEQYF. The CDR3, as DNA: TGTGCCAGCAGCTCACCCTACGAGCAGTACTTC.